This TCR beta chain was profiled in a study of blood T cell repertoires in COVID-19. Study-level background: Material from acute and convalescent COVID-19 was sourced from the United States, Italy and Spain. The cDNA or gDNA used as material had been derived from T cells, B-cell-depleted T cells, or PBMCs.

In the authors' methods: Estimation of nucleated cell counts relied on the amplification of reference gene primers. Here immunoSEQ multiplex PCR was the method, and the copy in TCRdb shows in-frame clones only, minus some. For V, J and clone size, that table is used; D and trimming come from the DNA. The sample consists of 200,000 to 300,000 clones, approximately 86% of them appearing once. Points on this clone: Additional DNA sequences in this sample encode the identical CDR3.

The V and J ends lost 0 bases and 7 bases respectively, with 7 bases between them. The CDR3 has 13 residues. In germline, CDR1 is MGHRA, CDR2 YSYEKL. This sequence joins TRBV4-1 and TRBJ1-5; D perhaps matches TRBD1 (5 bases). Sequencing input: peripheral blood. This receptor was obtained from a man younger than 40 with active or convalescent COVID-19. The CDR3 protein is CASSQDGGQPQHF. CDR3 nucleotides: TGCGCCAGCAGCCAAGATGGGGGGCAGCCCCAGCATTTT.